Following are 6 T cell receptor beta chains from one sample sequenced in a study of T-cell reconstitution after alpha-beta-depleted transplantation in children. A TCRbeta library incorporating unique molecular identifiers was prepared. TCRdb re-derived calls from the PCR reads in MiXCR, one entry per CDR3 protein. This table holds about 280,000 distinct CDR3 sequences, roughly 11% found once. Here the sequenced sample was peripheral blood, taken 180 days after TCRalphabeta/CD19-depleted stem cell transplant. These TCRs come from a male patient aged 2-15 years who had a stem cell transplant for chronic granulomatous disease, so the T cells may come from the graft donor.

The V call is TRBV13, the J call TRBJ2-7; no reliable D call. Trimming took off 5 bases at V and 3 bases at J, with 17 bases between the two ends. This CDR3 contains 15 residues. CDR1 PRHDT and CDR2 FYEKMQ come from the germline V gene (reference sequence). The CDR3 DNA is TGTGCCAGCAGCACCCGAGCGTCAGAGGACTACGAGCAGTACTTC. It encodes CASSTRASEDYEQYF. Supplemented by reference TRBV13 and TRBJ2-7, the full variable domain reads AAGVIQSPRHLIKEKRETATLKCYPIPRHDTVYWYQQGPGQDPQFLISFYEKMQSDKGSIPDRFSAQQFSDYHSELNMSSLELGDSALYFCASSTRASEDYEQYFGPGTRLTVT.

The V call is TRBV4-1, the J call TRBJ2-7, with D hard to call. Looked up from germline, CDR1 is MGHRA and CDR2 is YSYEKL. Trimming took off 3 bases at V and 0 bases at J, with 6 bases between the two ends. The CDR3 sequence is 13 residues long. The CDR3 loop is CASSQRGSYEQYF. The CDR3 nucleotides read TGCGCCAGCAGCCAGCGCGGCTCCTACGAGCAGTACTTC.

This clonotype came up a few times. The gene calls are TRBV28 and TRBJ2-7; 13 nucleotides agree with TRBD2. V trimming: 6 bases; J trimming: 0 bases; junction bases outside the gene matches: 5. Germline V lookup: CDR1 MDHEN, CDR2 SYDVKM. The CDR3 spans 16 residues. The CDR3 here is CASSLGTSGASYEQYF. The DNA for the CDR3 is TGTGCCAGCAGCCTAGGGACTAGCGGGGCCTCCTACGAGCAGTACTTC.

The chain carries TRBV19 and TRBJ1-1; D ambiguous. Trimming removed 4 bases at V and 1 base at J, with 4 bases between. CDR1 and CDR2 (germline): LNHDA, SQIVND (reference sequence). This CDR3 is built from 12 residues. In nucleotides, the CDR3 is TGTGCCAGTAGTAGGACGAACACTGAAGCTTTCTTT. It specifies CASSRTNTEAFF.

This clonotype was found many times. The CDR3, as DNA: TGCAGCGTTGAAGCCAGATCGAACACCGGGGAGCTGTTTTTT. Its translation: CSVEARSNTGELFF. This chain uses TRBV29-1 with TRBJ2-2; D is ambiguous. The CDR3 is 14 amino acids. Trimming pared 1 base from V and 0 bases from J, leaving 6 bases between. Per the germline V gene, CDR1 is SQVTM and CDR2 is ANQGSEA.

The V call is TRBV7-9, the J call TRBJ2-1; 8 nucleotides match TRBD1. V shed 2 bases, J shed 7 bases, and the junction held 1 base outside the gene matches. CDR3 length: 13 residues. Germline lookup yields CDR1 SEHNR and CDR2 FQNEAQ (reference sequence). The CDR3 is CASSLRTGNEQFF. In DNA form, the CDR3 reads TGTGCCAGCAGCTTAAGGACAGGGAATGAGCAGTTCTTC.